This record looks at one T cell receptor (beta chain) sequence and its context. It has no known antigen specificity. It has no much larger one-base neighbor in the sample; base qualities were not kept. This specimen belongs to a study of blood T cells in healthy people across ages (dated by TCRdb to 2014 to 2015). Regarding the research as a whole: In model experiments, template switching captured roughly one uniquely barcoded TCR beta cDNA molecule for every two T cells. Age-related changes in TCR beta repertoire diversity were measured in the study by deep sequencing normalized with unique cDNA molecular identifiers. The donors were divided into four age groups: young (average approximately 17 years), middle-aged (about 39), aged (62) and long-lived (roughly 82). Donors of different ages were randomly distributed across sequencing lanes to avoid experimental bias. Two additional independent replicas of 1 million unique cDNA reads from the same blood draw were analyzed for two donors (one aged 18 to 29 and one aged 80 or older).

The research as a whole found: Because profiling used bulk unsorted PBMCs, naive and antigen-experienced compartments could not be compared conclusively. Estimates of total diversity based on one million sequenced T cells were regarded as lower bounds and as underestimates. There was a strong correlation between observed TCR beta diversity and the percentage of naive T cells measured by flow cytometry. Compared with the aged group, the long-lived group had more naive CD4+ T cells, fewer expanded clones and increased TCR diversity, suggesting age selection. The CMV infection status of donors was not known, potentially confounding age-related changes in expanded clonotypes. As age increased, observed TCR beta diversity per million T cells dropped in a roughly linear way, and a significant reduction was already evident by age about 40.

The donors were roughly 39 Caucasian individuals from Russia, aged 6 to 90 years, who were systemically healthy. Around 10 milliliters of peripheral blood were collected from each donor into EDTA-treated Vacutainer tubes. Ficoll-Paque density-gradient centrifugation was used to isolate PBMCs, with at least 6.5 million per sample. Trizol reagent was used to extract total RNA from the PBMCs, yielding at least 6 micrograms per sample. For every donor, an aliquot of PBMCs went through flow cytometry to measure the percentages of naive CD45RAhigh/CD27high T cells. The library came from 5' RACE. The run used an Illumina HiSeq 2500. A second PCR of 7 to 11 cycles was performed with a sample-barcoded 5' primer and a J-beta primer mix. Each TCR beta cDNA molecule received a unique molecular identifier from a template-switch 5' adaptor carrying 12 random nucleotides. Each sample yielded at least 3 million CDR3-containing paired-end reads. All of the RNA was converted into first-strand cDNA using the Mint cDNA synthesis kit, with a TRBC-specific oligonucleotide serving as the primer. After uracil-DNA glycosylase treatment, a first 18-cycle PCR used universal primers M1SS and BC2_uni_R on all cDNA. As for how the authors treated the data: For normalization, 1 million high-quality reads, each with a distinct molecular identifier, were randomly selected from each sample. Reads with shared molecular identifiers were discarded instead of being binned into consensus sequences. MiTCR, with a Q25 quality threshold and the strictest error-elimination algorithm, was used for CDR3 identification, clonotype clustering and error correction. A nonparametric unseen species model with Euler transformation was used to estimate a lower bound on total TCR beta diversity. TCRdb passed the public sequencing reads through fastp at Q25 and MiXCR, retaining productive beta sequences. Rows with a matching CDR3 protein are joined into one entry that keeps the most common DNA and genes. TCRdb, rather than the study authors, made the V and J calls. This sample comprises about 290,000 distinct CDR3 sequences, 25% to 30% of them detected only once. The ten most abundant clones make up over 25% of the sample.

Counted from cysteine to phenylalanine, this CDR3 has 14 amino acids. Kept here is only the CDR3 DNA, which spans 42 bases and is read in frame from base 1. CDR1 and CDR2, looked up from the germline V gene, are MGHDK and SYGVNS. Germline trimming amounts to 4 bases on V and 11 bases on J, with 8 as the count of junction bases outside the gene matches. This sequence was found in a woman in her 70s in good health. The rearrangement joined TRBV25-1 to TRBJ1-1; 12 middle bases align to TRBD1. Material for sequencing was blood. The CDR3 corresponds to CASSARDRGRGAFF. The nucleotide sequence is given as TGTGCCAGCAGTGCCCGGGACAGGGGGCGCGGGGCTTTCTTT. With the portions outside the CDR3 filled from the reference TRBV25-1 and TRBJ1-1 genes, the complete variable region becomes EADIYQTPRYLVIGTGKKITLECSQTMGHDKMYWYQQDPGMELHLIHYSYGVNSTEKGDLSSESTVSRIRTEHFPLTLESARPSHTSQYLCASSARDRGRGAFFGQGTRLTVV.